The T cell receptor beta chain under discussion was sequenced for a study of Graves' ophthalmopathy and Graves' hyperthyroidism. General observations from the study: Blood was where most expanded thyroid clonotypes above 0.001 frequency also turned up.

The PBMCs used were ones drawn from 9.5 to 10 ml of fresh peripheral blood. This clonotype has ten or more counts. The target antigen is unknown. RNA transcripts were the template, and TCR beta CDR3 regions were amplified from them. First-round RT-PCR with HTBI primers preceded a second-round multiplex PCR. Via MiXCR, TCRdb re-called the multiplex PCR reads, giving one row per CDR3 protein. The sample lists hundreds of thousands of distinct CDR3 sequences; roughly an eighth were seen once. Sequencing input: blood. This TCR was recovered from a woman between 25 and 40 years old with Graves' ophthalmopathy.

CDR3 amino acids: CASSLGSEITGELFF. The DNA of the CDR3 is TGCGCCAGCAGCTTGGGGTCAGAGATCACCGGGGAGCTGTTTTTT. The V gene is TRBV5-1, the J gene TRBJ2-2, with D unclear. Per the germline V gene, CDR1 is SGHRS and CDR2 is YFSETQ. There are 15 residues in the CDR3. Between the trimmed V and J ends, which lost 0 bases and 4 bases, there was a span of 10 bases.